The table lists the clone carrying this T cell receptor (beta chain) with a count of one. The target antigen is unknown. The data originate from a study of cytomegalovirus exposure and HLA in healthy donors. Germline CDR1 and CDR2: SGHTA and FQGNSA. CDR3 size: 14 residues. Trimming removed 5 bases from V and 7 bases from J; junction bases left unmatched: 7. Regarding the study as a whole: About 87% or about 30% of the time was how often most TCR beta V segments were productive, according to an earlier analysis.

60 Vbeta and 13 Jbeta primers were used in PCR. Measured with immunoSEQ multiplex PCR; TCRdb has only the in-frame clones, and not every one. The sample gives more than 80,000 clones, more than 50% of which show up once; over 12% is in the top ten. This receptor was identified in a woman between 40 and 50 years old in good health and CMV-seropositive. Sequencing was performed on PBMCs. V usage is TRBV7-2 and J usage is TRBJ1-2; 10 bases fit TRBD1. The CDR3 region has the DNA TGTGCCAGCAGCCCGAGACAGGGGGCGCGTGGCTACACCTTC. Amino acids: CASSPRQGARGYTF.